The entry below gives a single TCR beta chain sequence along with its context. As for time point: newly diagnosed GD, antithyroid drugs for less than 3 months. Isolated PBMC RNA provided the starting material for the TCR library. Trimming shortened V by 4 bases and J by 4 bases, and 7 bases separated the two germline ends. This CDR3 spans 11 amino acids. CDR1 is SQVTM and CDR2 is ANQGSEA in the germline V gene. With iRepertoire HTBI primers and Arm-PCR of CDR3 regions, TCR beta libraries were built. Via MiXCR, TCRdb re-called the multiplex PCR reads, giving one row per CDR3 protein. The table lists some 500,000 distinct CDR3 sequences, around 15% of them singletons. The entry originates in a study of regulatory T cells in long-lasting Graves disease. These data are also associated with another study on T cells in Graves' hyperthyroidism and ophthalmopathy.

The sequence came from a woman aged 35-60 years with Graves disease. The chain uses TRBV29-1 and TRBJ1-1, with D uncertain. Sequencing used peripheral blood mononuclear cells (PBMCs), obtained at new diagnosis, from a patient treated with antithyroid drugs. CDR3 sequence reads: CSVASGTEAFF. For the CDR3, the DNA is TGCAGCGTTGCTTCGGGCACTGAAGCTTTCTTT.